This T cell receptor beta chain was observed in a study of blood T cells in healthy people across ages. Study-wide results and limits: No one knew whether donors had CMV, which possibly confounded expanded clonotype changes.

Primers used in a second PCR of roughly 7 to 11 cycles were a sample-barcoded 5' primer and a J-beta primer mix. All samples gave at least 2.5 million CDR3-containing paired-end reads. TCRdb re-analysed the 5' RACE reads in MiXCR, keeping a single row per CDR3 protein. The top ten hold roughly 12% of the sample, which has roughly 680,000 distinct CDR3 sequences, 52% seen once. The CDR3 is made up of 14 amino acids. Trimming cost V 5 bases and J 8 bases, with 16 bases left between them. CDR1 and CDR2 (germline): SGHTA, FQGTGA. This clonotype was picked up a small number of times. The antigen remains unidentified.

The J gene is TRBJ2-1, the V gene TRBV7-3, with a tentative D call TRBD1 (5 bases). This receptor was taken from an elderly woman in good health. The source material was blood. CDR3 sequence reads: CASSTYDRSHEQFF. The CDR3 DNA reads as TGTGCCAGCAGCACTTATGACAGAAGCCATGAGCAGTTCTTC.